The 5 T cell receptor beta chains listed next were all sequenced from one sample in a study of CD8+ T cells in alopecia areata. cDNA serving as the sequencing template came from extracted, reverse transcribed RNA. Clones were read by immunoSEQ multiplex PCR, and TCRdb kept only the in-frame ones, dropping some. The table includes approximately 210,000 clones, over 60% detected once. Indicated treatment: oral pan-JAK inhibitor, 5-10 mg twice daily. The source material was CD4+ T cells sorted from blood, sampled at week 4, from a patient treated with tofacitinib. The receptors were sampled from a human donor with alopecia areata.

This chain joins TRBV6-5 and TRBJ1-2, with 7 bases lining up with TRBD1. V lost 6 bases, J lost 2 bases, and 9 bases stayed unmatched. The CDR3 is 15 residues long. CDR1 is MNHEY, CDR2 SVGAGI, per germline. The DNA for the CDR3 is TGTGCCAGCAGCCGCGAAGGAGGGGGCAACTATGGCTACACCTTC. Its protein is CASSREGGGNYGYTF.

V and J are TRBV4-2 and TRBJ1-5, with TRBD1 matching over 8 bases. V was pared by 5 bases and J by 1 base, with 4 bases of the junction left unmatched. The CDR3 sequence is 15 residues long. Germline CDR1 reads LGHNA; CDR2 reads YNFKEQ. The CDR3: CASSVTGGSNQPQHF. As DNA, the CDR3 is TGTGCCAGCAGCGTAACAGGGGGGAGCAATCAGCCCCAGCATTTT.

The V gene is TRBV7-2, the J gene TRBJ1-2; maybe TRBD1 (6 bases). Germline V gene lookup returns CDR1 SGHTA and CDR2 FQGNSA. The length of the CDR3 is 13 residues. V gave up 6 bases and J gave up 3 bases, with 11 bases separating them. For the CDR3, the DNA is TGTGCCAGCAGTTCGGCAGGGGACTATGGCTACACCTTC. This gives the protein CASSSAGDYGYTF.

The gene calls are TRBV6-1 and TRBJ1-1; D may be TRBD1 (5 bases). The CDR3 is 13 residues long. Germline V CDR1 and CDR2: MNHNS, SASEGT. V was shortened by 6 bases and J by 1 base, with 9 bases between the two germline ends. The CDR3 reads CASSIGQNTEAFF. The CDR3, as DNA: TGTGCCAGCAGCATCGGACAGAACACTGAAGCTTTCTTT.

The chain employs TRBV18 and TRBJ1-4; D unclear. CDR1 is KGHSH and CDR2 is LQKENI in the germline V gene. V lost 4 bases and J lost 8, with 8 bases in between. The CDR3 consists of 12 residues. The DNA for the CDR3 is TGTGCCAGCTCACTTTTAGGCGAAAAACTGTTTTTT. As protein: CASSLLGEKLFF.